A selection of T cell receptor beta chains follows, all from one sample in a study of cytomegalovirus exposure and HLA in healthy donors. The table came from immunoSEQ multiplex PCR; TCRdb's copy has only in-frame clones and leaves some out. The data show about 97,000 clones, roughly 80% seen once. Sequencing was performed on PBMCs. These receptors were obtained from a male donor in good health and CMV-seropositive. Each CDR3 is given with its conserved first and last residue. The D gene is left open where the match is weak. Clone sizes are given selectively: once, few, many, or a class where the clone is expanded.

j_gene | abundance | v_gene | d_gene | CDR3nt | CDR3aa
TRBJ2-3 | NA | TRBV11-2 | TRBD2 | TGTGCCAGCAGCTTAGAAGTAGCGGGAGGTTATGGCACAGATGCGCAGTATTTT | CASSLEVAGGYGTDAQYF
TRBJ1-1 | few | TRBV4-1 | TRBD1 | TGCGCCAGCAGCCGGTCCACCATAGGGGGCGACACTGAAGCTTTCTTT | CASSRSTIGGDTEAFF
TRBJ1-4 | NA | TRBV5-1 | TRBD1 | TGCGCCAGCAGCTTAACCGGGACAGGGAGTGAAAAACTGTTTTTT | CASSLTGTGSEKLFF
TRBJ2-2 | once | TRBV20-1 | NA | TGCAGTGCTAGAGTTCGCGGGGAGCTGTTTTTT | CSARVRGELFF
TRBJ1-2 | NA | TRBV7-9 | NA | TGTGCCAGCAGCTTCGACTATGGCTACACCTTC | CASSFDYGYTF
TRBJ2-4 | NA | TRBV10-1 | TRBD1 | TGCGCCAGCACAAAAAGAAACAGGGGGCGAACCAAAAACATTCAGTACTTC | CASTKRNRGRTKNIQYF
TRBJ2-1 | NA | TRBV9 | NA | TGTGCCAGCAGCTTCAGGGGATCTACCTACAATGAGCAGTTCTTC | CASSFRGSTYNEQFF
TRBJ2-5 | once | TRBV6-5 | TRBD1 | TGTGCCAGCAGTTACTCTACAGGGGGAGAGACCCAGTACTTC | CASSYSTGGETQYF
TRBJ1-6 | NA | TRBV6-1 | NA | TGTGCCAGCGAGGTGGCCTATAATTCACCCCTCCACTTT | CASEVAYNSPLHF
TRBJ2-1 | NA | TRBV11-3 | NA | TGTGCCAGCAGCCCGCGACAGTCCGCATCCAATGAGCAGTTCTTC | CASSPRQSASNEQFF
TRBJ2-7 | NA | TRBV6-5 | NA | TGTGCCAGCAGTTCCCCCGCAGGGTCCTACGAGCAGTACTTC | CASSSPAGSYEQYF
TRBJ1-1 | NA | TRBV29-1 | TRBD1 | TGCAGCGTTGACGGGACAGAGAACACTGAAGCTTTCTTT | CSVDGTENTEAFF
TRBJ2-7 | NA | TRBV7-2 | TRBD1 | TGTGCCAGCAGTCCGGACAGGGGCGGGGTCGAGCAGTACTTC | CASSPDRGGVEQYF
TRBJ2-1 | few | TRBV7-9 | NA | TGTGCCGGCAGCTTATGGAGGGACCCTAACAATGAGCAGTTCTTC | CAGSLWRDPNNEQFF
TRBJ1-2 | NA | TRBV4-1 | NA | TGCGCCAGCAGCCAAGATCGGAGGGGTACCCCTCCTTATGGCTACACCTTC | CASSQDRRGTPPYGYTF
TRBJ2-2 | NA | TRBV7-9 | TRBD2 | TGTGCCAGCAGCTTATCAGCGGGAGGGTTCGCCGGGGAGCTGTTTTTT | CASSLSAGGFAGELFF
TRBJ2-1 | NA | TRBV5-6 | TRBD2 | TGTGCCAGCAGCGCGGGACTAGCGGGAGGAGATTACAATGAGCAGTTCTTC | CASSAGLAGGDYNEQFF
TRBJ2-7 | NA | TRBV6-5 | TRBD2 | TGTGCCAGCAGTCGCGGGGGGGACGCCGACTACGAGCAGTACTTC | CASSRGGDADYEQYF
TRBJ2-1 | NA | TRBV5-1 | TRBD2 | TGCGCCAGCAGCCGACGGAGCGGGAGGGTCTACAATGAGCAGTTCTTC | CASSRRSGRVYNEQFF
TRBJ1-1 | once | TRBV13 | NA | TGTGCCAGCAGCTTAAGTCGGCGGAGCACTGAAGCTTTCTTT | CASSLSRRSTEAFF
TRBJ2-7 | NA | TRBV5-5 | NA | TGTGCCAGCAGCTTCCTTGACAGCTACGAGCAGTACTTC | CASSFLDSYEQYF
TRBJ2-6 | NA | TRBV6-1 | NA | TGTGCCAGCCTCCCCGGGGGCGCGGGGGCCAACGGCCTGACTTTC | CASLPGGAGANGLTF
TRBJ2-7 | few | TRBV7-3 | NA | TGTGCCAGCAGCCCCCTGGAGATCCCCTCCTACGAGCAGTACTTC | CASSPLEIPSYEQYF
TRBJ2-5 | NA | TRBV28 | TRBD2 | TGTGCCAGCAGCACTAGCGGGAGAGGCCAAGAGACCCAGTACTTC | CASSTSGRGQETQYF
TRBJ2-7 | NA | TRBV5-4 | NA | TGTGCCAGCAGCCCCGCCAGGCAGACCTACGAGCAGTACTTC | CASSPARQTYEQYF
TRBJ1-2 | NA | TRBV6-1 | NA | TGTGCCAGCAGTGACCCCGGGAGGGGTTTTGGCACCTTC | CASSDPGRGFGTF
TRBJ1-4 | NA | TRBV28 | NA | TGTGCCAGCAGTTTAAGTAGCGGGGCAACTAATGAAAAACTGTTTTTT | CASSLSSGATNEKLFF
TRBJ2-7 | NA | TRBV23-1 | TRBD1 | TGCGCCAGCAGTCAACCGGGACAGGGAAGCTACGAGCAGTACTTC | CASSQPGQGSYEQYF
TRBJ1-2 | few | TRBV15 | TRBD1 | TGTGCCACCAGTACGGGACAGTCCTATGGCTACACCTTC | CATSTGQSYGYTF
TRBJ2-5 | NA | TRBV29-1 | NA | TGCAGCGTTGCTGGTGGGAGACAAGAGACCCAGTACTTC | CSVAGGRQETQYF
TRBJ2-5 | NA | TRBV20-1 | NA | TGCAGTGCTATTCTCGGAGAGACCCAGTACTTC | CSAILGETQYF
TRBJ1-5 | NA | TRBV18 | NA | TGTGCCAGCTCACCAAACGGGGGGGGTCGGCCCCAGCATTTT | CASSPNGGGRPQHF
TRBJ2-1 | NA | TRBV29-1 | NA | TGCAGCGCAAGCCTACTAGTATCCTACAATGAGCAGTTCTTC | CSASLLVSYNEQFF
TRBJ1-2 | NA | TRBV27 | NA | TGTGCCAGCAGTACCCACCAGGGGTTAAAGGGCTACACCTTC | CASSTHQGLKGYTF
TRBJ1-6 | NA | TRBV7-2 | NA | TGTGCCAGCAGCTTAATAGGGGTCGGAAATAATTCACCCCTCCACTTT | CASSLIGVGNNSPLHF
TRBJ1-1 | NA | TRBV11-3 | NA | TGTGCCAGCAGCCAAACCCTCGGTGAAGCTTTCTTT | CASSQTLGEAFF
TRBJ2-3 | NA | TRBV11-2 | TRBD2 | TGTGCCAGCAGCCGGGATAGGAGCGGGAGTATGGATACGCAGTATTTT | CASSRDRSGSMDTQYF
TRBJ1-1 | NA | TRBV7-9 | NA | TGTGCCAGCAGCTTAGAGCCAGGCGGGGCCACTGAAGCTTTCTTT | CASSLEPGGATEAFF
TRBJ2-7 | few | TRBV4-2 | TRBD1 | TGTGCCAGTAGCTGGGGACAGGGGGATACCTACGAGCAGTACTTC | CASSWGQGDTYEQYF
TRBJ1-2 | few | TRBV20-1 | NA | TGCAGCGCAACAGACGGTTTTGGCTACACCTTC | CSATDGFGYTF
TRBJ2-3 | NA | TRBV5-6 | NA | TGTGCCAGCAGCTTGGGGGCAGGGGCTAGCACAGATACGCAGTATTTT | CASSLGAGASTDTQYF
TRBJ1-5 | NA | TRBV7-9 | TRBD1 | TGTGCCAGCAGCTTAGAGATACCGGGACAGCCCAATCAGCCCCAGCATTTT | CASSLEIPGQPNQPQHF
TRBJ2-7 | NA | TRBV7-8 | TRBD1 | TGTGCCAGCAGCTCCAAAATAGGACAGGTCACGACCTCTTACGAGCAGTACTTC | CASSSKIGQVTTSYEQYF
TRBJ1-2 | NA | TRBV30 | NA | TGTGCCTGGAGTGTACTATCGGGCTACACCTTC | CAWSVLSGYTF
TRBJ2-2 | NA | TRBV28 | TRBD1 | TGTGCCAGCAGTCATACAAACAGGGGGCGCACCGGGGAGCTGTTTTTT | CASSHTNRGRTGELFF
TRBJ2-1 | NA | TRBV27 | TRBD2 | TGTGCCAGCAGTCCCCTAGCGGGAGAGAACAATGAGCAGTTCTTC | CASSPLAGENNEQFF